Following are 4 T cell receptor beta chains from one sample sequenced in a study. TCRdb reprocessed the 5' RACE reads via MiXCR and lists one record per CDR3 protein. Counted here are over 50,000 distinct CDR3 sequences, approximately 31% occurring once; the ten biggest clones make up about 2.5%. Sequenced material: tumor-infiltrating naive CD4+ T cells sorted from the breast tumor. Subset noted: naive CD4+ T cells, CD4+CD45RA+CD25-. These receptor sequences come from a female donor with breast cancer.

The genes are TRBV20-1 and TRBJ2-5, with D tentatively TRBD1 or TRBD2 (5 bases each). V was cut by 7 bases and J by 5 bases, with 14 bases left in between. CDR1 and CDR2 from the germline V gene are DFQATT and SNEGSKA (reference sequence). The CDR3 loop spans 12 amino acids. The CDR3 region has the DNA TGCAGTGTTCCCGGGACGTGGGAGACCCAGTACTTC. As protein: CSVPGTWETQYF.

The chain is built from TRBV7-9 and TRBJ2-1; tentatively, D is TRBD2 (5 bases). The CDR3 runs to 12 residues. From germline, CDR1 is SEHNR and CDR2 FQNEAQ (reference sequence). Trimming took off 5 bases at V and 8 bases at J, with 10 bases between the two ends. CDR3: CASSPEGYEQFF. CDR3 nucleotides: TGTGCCAGCAGCCCCGAGGGATATGAGCAGTTCTTC.

This chain uses TRBV4-1 with TRBJ2-1, with 12 positions matching TRBD2. There are 18 residues in the CDR3. Germline values: CDR1 MGHRA, CDR2 YSYEKL. V dropped 1 base and J dropped 6; count of bases not matched to a gene: 10. CDR3 coding DNA: TGCGCCAGCAGCCAAGTGGATATGGGACTAGCGGGTCGCAATGAGCAGTTCTTC. Protein sequence: CASSQVDMGLAGRNEQFF.

The rearrangement joins TRBV5-1 to TRBJ2-5; D is perhaps TRBD1 (5 bases). The CDR3 covers 14 residues. V lost 4 bases, J lost 8 bases, and 18 bases lay in between. Looked up from germline, CDR1 is SGHRS and CDR2 is YFSETQ. The CDR3 sequence is CASSGEDSRGTQYF. The CDR3 DNA sequence: TGCGCCAGCAGCGGGGAAGACAGCCGAGGAACCCAGTACTTC. The full variable domain, its missing parts supplied by reference TRBV5-1 and TRBJ2-5, is KAGVTQTPRYLIKTRGQQVTLSCSPISGHRSVSWYQQTPGQGLQFLFEYFSETQRNKGNFPGRFSGRQFSNSRSEMNVSTLELGDSALYLCASSGEDSRGTQYFGPGTRLLVL.